This TCR beta chain was recovered during a study of T cell repertoires in cytomegalovirus infection. The CDR3 has 14 residues. Germline CDR1 and CDR2: LNHDA and SQIVND (reference sequence). Trimming at V came to 5 bases and at J to 3 bases, leaving 4 bases not matched to a gene. On this clonotype itself: Its antigen is not known.

Each CDR3 protein gets one entry after TCRdb re-called the reads with MiXCR. The sample yields hundreds of thousands of distinct CDR3 sequences, 30% to 35% seen once. The chain is built from TRBV19 and TRBJ2-5; 9 bases map to TRBD2. The sequence was collected from a human donor in good health (CMV status not recorded). Some clones in this sample may be carry-over from other donors' samples. Material: cultured PBMCs, obtained from culture after CMV antigen stimulation. The CDR3 is CASSALAGEETQYF. The CDR3 coding sequence is TGTGCCAGTAGTGCGTTAGCGGGGGAAGAGACCCAGTACTTC.